One and the same sample provided the 24 T cell receptor beta chains below, sequenced in a study of early T cells in non-severe SARS-CoV-2 infection. MiXCR was run by TCRdb on the 5' RACE reads, yielding one entry per CDR3 protein. The sample shows approximately 80,000 distinct CDR3 sequences, 10% to 12% of them seen only once. The sequenced sample was whole blood, obtained at baseline. These receptors were obtained from an adult who was a healthcare worker with PCR-confirmed SARS-CoV-2 infection or an uninfected control (not recorded which).

This clonotype was detected a few times. The chain links TRBV2 to TRBJ2-7; maybe TRBD1 (5 bases). The germline gives CDR1 SNHLY, CDR2 FYNNEI. There are 13 residues in the CDR3. V lost 5 bases and J lost 4, with 12 bases in between. In DNA, the CDR3 is TGTGCCAGCAGTACGGACATGTTTTACGAGCAGTACTTC. This gives the protein CASSTDMFYEQYF.

At least ten counts were recorded for this clonotype. The chain recombines TRBV29-1 with TRBJ2-3, with TRBD1 identical over 11 bases. Germline V gene data show CDR1 as SQVTM and CDR2 as ANQGSEA. The CDR3 covers 15 residues. Germline trimming cut 4 bases from V and 5 bases from J; bases unmatched to any gene: 8. Here the CDR3 reads CSVARDRGVGDTQYF. CDR3 sequence (DNA): TGCAGCGTTGCCCGGGACAGGGGGGTGGGAGATACGCAGTATTTT.

This clonotype was detected only a few times. V usage is TRBV5-1 and J usage is TRBJ1-1; D is undetermined. This CDR3 spans 16 amino acids. Germline V gives CDR1 SGHRS, CDR2 YFSETQ. The V end lost 0 bases, the J end lost 0 bases, and 12 bases lay between the germline ends. The CDR3 spells CASSLGWQTMNTEAFF. In DNA, the CDR3 is TGCGCCAGCAGCTTGGGTTGGCAGACAATGAACACTGAAGCTTTCTTT.

This clonotype was seen more than once but under ten times. The genes are TRBV5-5 and TRBJ1-1, with D hard to call. V was clipped by 1 base and J by 0 bases, with 7 bases between them. This CDR3 has 14 amino acids. Per germline, CDR1 SGHKS and CDR2 YYEKEE (reference sequence). CDR3 coding DNA: TGTGCCAGCAGCTTGTTAACAGTGAACACTGAAGCTTTCTTT. As protein: CASSLLTVNTEAFF.

This clonotype was picked up a small number of times. The chain joins TRBV18 to TRBJ2-3, with D hard to call. CDR3 length: 15 residues. V lost 4 bases and J lost 1, with 12 bases in between. The germline CDR1 and CDR2 sequences are KGHSH and LQKENI. The CDR3 DNA sequence: TGTGCCAGCTCACTTCAGTCGTTCCGCACAGATACGCAGTATTTT. It encodes CASSLQSFRTDTQYF.

This clonotype occurred many times. This sequence joins TRBV30 and TRBJ2-3, with D possibly TRBD2 on 5 matching bases. This CDR3 comprises 15 residues. In germline, CDR1 is GTSNPN, CDR2 SVGIG (reference sequence). Trimming took 2 bases from V and 0 from J, leaving 12 bases between them. CDR3 DNA: TGTGCCTGGAGTCCACACAGCGGTAGCACAGATACGCAGTATTTT. Protein product: CAWSPHSGSTDTQYF.

In its sample, this clonotype was seen a few times. V is TRBV7-3 and J is TRBJ2-7, with unresolved D. The germline V gene encodes CDR1 SGHTA and CDR2 FQGTGA. Trimming cost V 5 bases and J 2 bases, with 10 bases left between them. The CDR3 has 13 amino acids. This CDR3 is CASSNGPTYEQYF. CDR3 sequence (DNA): TGTGCCAGCAGCAATGGACCTACCTACGAGCAGTACTTC. Full variable domain (outside the CDR3, taken from reference TRBV7-3 and TRBJ2-7): GAGVSQTPSNKVTEKGKYVELRCDPISGHTALYWYRQSLGQGPEFLIYFQGTGAADDSGLPNDRFFAVRPEGSVSTLKIQRTERGDSAVYLCASSNGPTYEQYFGPGTRLTVT.

This chain joins TRBV6-5 and TRBJ2-2; D may correspond to TRBD1 or TRBD2 (5 bases each). Germline loops: CDR1 MNHEY, CDR2 SVGAGI. V was shortened by 6 bases and J by 2 bases, with 22 bases between the two germline ends. The CDR3 consists of 18 residues. The CDR3 protein is CASSGDLDGGLNTGELFF. In DNA, the CDR3 is TGTGCCAGCAGCGGGGATCTAGATGGGGGTTTAAACACCGGGGAGCTGTTTTTT.

The gene calls are TRBV5-1 and TRBJ1-5, with D perhaps matching TRBD1 (5 bases). V was trimmed by 4 bases and J by 7 bases, leaving 24 bases between them. The CDR3 spans 17 residues. Germline assignment: CDR1 SGHRS and CDR2 YFSETQ. The CDR3 DNA sequence: TGCGCCAGCAGCCCTGGGGATCGGACACCCGGCGGGCAGCCCCAGCATTTT. This translates into CASSPGDRTPGGQPQHF. The variable domain in full, completed from reference TRBV5-1 and TRBJ1-5, reads KAGVTQTPRYLIKTRGQQVTLSCSPISGHRSVSWYQQTPGQGLQFLFEYFSETQRNKGNFPGRFSGRQFSNSRSEMNVSTLELGDSALYLCASSPGDRTPGGQPQHFGDGTRLSIL.

The chain joins TRBV19 to TRBJ2-2, with D possibly TRBD2 on 6 matching bases. Germline V gene data show CDR1 as LNHDA and CDR2 as SQIVND (reference sequence). V shed 5 bases and J shed 2 bases, with 9 bases lying between them. The CDR3 contains 14 residues. The CDR3 loop is CASSRRGNTGELFF. CDR3 sequence (DNA): TGTGCCAGTAGTCGGCGGGGTAACACCGGGGAGCTGTTTTTT.

This clonotype was found a few times. The chain employs TRBV14 and TRBJ2-2; D uncertain. Trimming removed 5 bases from V and 5 bases from J, with 12 bases in between. CDR3 length: 14 amino acids. Germline lookup yields CDR1 SGHDN and CDR2 FVKESK. The CDR3 is CASSITWVTGELFF. Here the CDR3 DNA reads TGTGCCAGCAGCATTACCTGGGTGACCGGGGAGCTGTTTTTT.

This clonotype was seen repeatedly, ten times or more. The chain is built from TRBV6-5 and TRBJ1-2, with TRBD1 identical over 7 bases. The germline V gene has CDR1 MNHEY and CDR2 SVGAGI. V was pared by 6 bases and J by 2 bases, with 6 bases of the junction left unmatched. The CDR3 loop spans 14 amino acids. The CDR3, as DNA: TGTGCCAGCAGGACGCCGGGACAGAACTATGGCTACACCTTC. Translating it yields CASRTPGQNYGYTF.

The rearrangement links TRBV29-1 to TRBJ2-1; TRBD1 matches 9 bases. The J segment lost 0 bases and the V segment lost 4 bases, leaving 4 bases of the junction unmatched. There are 15 residues in the CDR3. Per the germline V gene, CDR1 is SQVTM and CDR2 is ANQGSEA. CDR3 sequence (DNA): TGCAGCGTTGTCGGGACAGGGAGCTCCTACAATGAGCAGTTCTTC. Translated, it gives CSVVGTGSSYNEQFF.

At least ten counts were recorded for this clonotype. V and J are TRBV20-1 and TRBJ1-1; D unclear. The V gene lost 6 bases and the J gene lost 2 bases, with 13 bases spanning the gap. This CDR3 has 13 amino acids. CDR1 DFQATT and CDR2 SNEGSKA come from the germline V gene (reference sequence). In DNA form, the CDR3 reads TGCAGTGCCCCCCGGACGTTCAACACTGAAGCTTTCTTT. It yields the protein CSAPRTFNTEAFF.

This clonotype appeared a few times. The V call is TRBV19, the J call TRBJ2-5; possible D gene TRBD1, 5 bases. The germline V and J ends were trimmed by 6 bases and 5 bases, with 13 bases remaining between them. The CDR3 is made up of 13 amino acids. Germline V gives CDR1 LNHDA, CDR2 SQIVND (reference sequence). The CDR3 region is CASRARATETQYF. DNA for the CDR3: TGTGCCAGTAGGGCCAGGGCGACGGAGACCCAGTACTTC.

This clonotype was seen only a few times. The rearrangement joins TRBV6-5 to TRBJ2-2; 7 bases agree with TRBD2. After removal of 5 bases from V and 4 bases from J, the junction contained 10 bases not matched to a gene. The germline V gene encodes CDR1 MNHEY and CDR2 SVGAGI. The CDR3 covers 16 residues. In DNA, the CDR3 is TGTGCCAGCAGTAACCCGGGAGGAGGGGCCACCGGGGAGCTGTTTTTT. This translates into CASSNPGGGATGELFF.

This clonotype showed up many times. This chain connects TRBV9 to TRBJ2-5, with D perhaps matching TRBD1 (6 bases). CDR3 length equals 16 residues. Germline values: CDR1 SGDLS, CDR2 YYNGEE. The V end lost 4 bases, the J end lost 2 bases, and 18 bases lay between the germline ends. The CDR3 DNA is TGTGCCAGCAGCACCAGAACAAGAGGGGGTCAAGAGACCCAGTACTTC. The encoded protein is CASSTRTRGGQETQYF.

This clonotype came up many times. For the CDR3, the DNA is TGTGCCAGCACCGTGGGACATAAGAACACTGAAGCTTTCTTT. This translates into CASTVGHKNTEAFF. V is TRBV5-4 and J is TRBJ1-1; D might be TRBD1 (6 bases). The CDR3 covers 14 residues. Germline-derived CDR1 and CDR2 are SGHNT and YYREEE (reference sequence). V was clipped by 6 bases and J by 1 base, with 13 bases between them.

Here the CDR3 DNA reads TGTGCCAGCAGCGTAGACCCGGTGAACACTGAAGCTTTCTTT. Encoded protein: CASSVDPVNTEAFF. The gene calls are TRBV9 and TRBJ1-1; D remains ambiguous. Trimming shortened V by 0 bases and J by 0 bases, and 6 bases separated the two germline ends. Germline loops: CDR1 SGDLS, CDR2 YYNGEE. The CDR3 runs to 14 residues.

This clonotype was found a few times. CDR3 in DNA: TGTGCCTGGGGACTTTACGAGCAGTACTTC. It is translated as CAWGLYEQYF. The J gene is TRBJ2-7, the V gene TRBV30; weak D call: TRBD2 (5 bases). CDR3 size: 10 residues. V was shortened by 5 bases and J by 4 bases, with 6 bases between the two germline ends. CDR1 and CDR2 from the germline V gene are GTSNPN and SVGIG (reference sequence). Variable domain in full (rest from reference TRBV30 and TRBJ2-7): SQTIHQWPATLVQPVGSPLSLECTVEGTSNPNLYWYRQAAGRGLQLLFYSVGIGQISSEVPQNLSASRPQDRQFILSSKKLLLSDSGFYLCAWGLYEQYFGPGTRLTVT.

The genes are TRBV6-6 and TRBJ1-2, with 7 nucleotides matching TRBD1. There are 16 residues in the CDR3. Germline V gene lookup returns CDR1 MNHNY and CDR2 SVGAGI (reference sequence). Trimming at V came to 2 bases and at J to 0 bases, leaving 6 bases not matched to a gene. The CDR3 DNA follows: TGTGCCAGCAGTTACAATCCGGACAGGTCTAACTATGGCTACACCTTC. Residues: CASSYNPDRSNYGYTF.

The chain combines TRBV12-3 or TRBV12-4 with TRBJ1-1; 7 bases are shared with TRBD1. There are 16 residues in the CDR3. V lost 5 bases, J lost 4 bases, and 13 bases stayed unmatched. CDR3 in amino acids: CASSPYRGLGSTEAFF. The CDR3 DNA reads as TGTGCCAGCAGTCCGTACAGGGGATTAGGGAGCACTGAAGCTTTCTTT.

This chain links TRBV20-1 with TRBJ2-6; D possibly corresponds to TRBD2 (5 bases). Germline CDR1 is DFQATT and CDR2 is SNEGSKA (reference sequence). The CDR3 runs to 15 residues. Trimming left V 3 bases short and J 0 bases short, with 9 bases between. The CDR3, as DNA: TGCAGTGCTAGCCGGGGATACTCTGGGGCCAACGTCCTGACTTTC. Protein sequence: CSASRGYSGANVLTF.

This clonotype was seen more than once but under ten times. The V gene is TRBV6-6, the J gene TRBJ2-1; D is unresolved. CDR3 size: 11 residues. Germline lookup yields CDR1 MNHNY and CDR2 SVGAGI (reference sequence). V gave up 6 bases and J gave up 8 bases, with 8 bases separating them. The CDR3 loop reads CASSYRDEQFF. In nucleotides, the CDR3 is TGTGCCAGCAGCTACCGGGATGAGCAGTTCTTC.